The text below deals with one T cell receptor beta chain. Time point denoted: blood 4 weeks post-SBRT, at nephrectomy. Treatment described: 15 Gy SBRT to primary tumor, nephrectomy 4 weeks later. The patient's renal cell carcinoma had clear cell pathology. The data stem from a study of radiation and T cells in renal cell carcinoma. Produced via immunoSEQ multiplex PCR; TCRdb's table is partial and in-frame only. Of about 90,000 clones listed, over 80% are singletons. Germline V CDR1 and CDR2: KGHSH, LQKENI. CDR3 length equals 11 residues. V was cut by 9 bases and J by 6 bases, with 11 bases left in between.

The input for sequencing was blood, taken from a patient whose treatment included radiotherapy and nephrectomy. This sequence originates from a man aged 45-60 years with renal cell carcinoma. This rearrangement joins TRBV18 to TRBJ1-1; no clear D gene. The CDR3 loop is CASAPGSEAFF. The CDR3 region has the DNA TGTGCCAGTGCCCCGGGCTCTGAAGCTTTCTTT.